This T cell receptor beta chain appears in the sequencing data of a study of T cells in Graves' hyperthyroidism and ophthalmopathy. The CDR3 is 16 amino acids. Germline V gene sequence: CDR1 DFQATT, CDR2 SNEGSKA (reference sequence). Trimming took off 0 bases at V and 0 bases at J, with 12 bases between the two ends. RNA transcripts provided the source from which TCR beta CDR3 regions were amplified. TCR CDR3 regions were first amplified by RT-PCR with HTBI primers. TCRdb fed the multiplex PCR reads into MiXCR, producing one record per CDR3 protein. The data show 450,000 to 650,000 distinct CDR3 sequences, roughly 17% seen once. At least ten counts were recorded for this clonotype.

The chain uses TRBV20-1 and TRBJ1-5; weak D call: TRBD1 (5 bases). The source material was blood. This clonotype was obtained from a woman aged 18 to 35 with Graves' ophthalmopathy. The CDR3 bases are TGCAGTGCTAGAGACTCATCAGGGTTTAGCAATCAGCCCCAGCATTTT. It yields the protein CSARDSSGFSNQPQHF.